Below, 10 T cell receptor beta chains from the same sample are listed, as sequenced in a study of blood T cell repertoires in COVID-19. The method was immunoSEQ multiplex PCR; TCRdb's version includes in-frame clones alone and lacks a portion of them. The profile covers about 440,000 clones, with around 89% appearing a single time and around 13% taken by the ten largest. The sample taken for sequencing was peripheral blood. All receptors derive from a woman in her fifties or sixties with COVID-19, enrolled during active disease.

A single count supports this clone. The J gene is TRBJ1-2, the V gene TRBV5-5, with D perhaps matching TRBD1 (6 bases). CDR1 and CDR2 (germline): SGHKS, YYEKEE (reference sequence). The V end was cut by 6 bases, the J end by 4 bases, with 25 bases between. CDR3 size: 17 residues. CDR3 amino acids: CASTRGIVDRPPYGYTF. DNA for the CDR3: TGTGCCAGCACCCGGGGAATTGTAGACAGGCCCCCCTATGGCTACACCTTC.

A word on this clone: The sample carries other DNA sequences with the same CDR3. The V call is TRBV28, the J call TRBJ2-3; no clear D gene. The V gene lost 1 base and the J gene lost 1 base, with 3 bases spanning the gap. The CDR3 spans 13 residues. In germline, CDR1 is MDHEN, CDR2 SYDVKM. The CDR3 here is CASSLSGTDTQYF. DNA of the CDR3: TGTGCCAGCAGTTTATCGGGCACAGATACGCAGTATTTT.

The chain is built from TRBV14 and TRBJ1-6; possible D gene TRBD1, 5 bases. The germline gives CDR1 SGHDN, CDR2 FVKESK. The CDR3 contains 17 residues. V was cut by 4 bases and J by 0 bases, with 13 bases left in between. The DNA of the CDR3 is TGTGCCAGCAGCCGCTTGGGGGGGAGCTCCTATAATTCACCCCTCCACTTT. Protein: CASSRLGGSSYNSPLHF.

The CDR3 is CASSFDRAGANTEAFF. The CDR3, as DNA: TGCGCCAGCAGCTTTGACAGGGCTGGGGCTAACACTGAAGCTTTCTTT. This sequence joins TRBV5-1 and TRBJ1-1, with 7 bases that match TRBD1. Trimming took 2 bases from V and 2 from J; bases not matched to a gene: 9. This CDR3 has 16 amino acids. The germline CDR1 and CDR2 sequences are SGHRS and YFSETQ.

The chain carries TRBV2 and TRBJ2-7; the match to TRBD1 covers 9 bases. V trimming: 7 bases; J trimming: 6 bases; junction bases outside the gene matches: 4. In germline, CDR1 is SNHLY, CDR2 FYNNEI. CDR3 length: 12 amino acids. The CDR3 DNA is TGTGCCAGCAACAGGGGGCTAACCGAGCAGTACTTC. As protein: CASNRGLTEQYF.

About this clone itself: Other DNA sequences from this sample encode an identical CDR3 as well. The J gene is TRBJ1-3, the V gene TRBV18; 8 nucleotides align to TRBD1. The CDR3 sequence is 15 residues long. The germline CDR1 and CDR2 sequences are KGHSH and LQKENI. With V trimmed by 3 bases and J by 0 bases, 1 base remained unmatched. CDR3 region: CASSPTGGSGNTIYF. CDR3 sequence (DNA): TGTGCCAGCTCACCTACAGGGGGCTCTGGAAACACCATATATTTT.

The gene calls are TRBV6-5 and TRBJ2-3; 11 bases align to TRBD2. J lost 6 bases, V lost 8 bases, and 1 base had no gene match. This CDR3 comprises 12 residues. The germline V gene has CDR1 MNHEY and CDR2 SVGAGI. The DNA of the CDR3 is TGTGCCAGCGCTAGCGGGGGGGATACGCAGTATTTT. Translating it yields CASASGGDTQYF.

The chain joins TRBV7-2 to TRBJ1-6; tentative D call: TRBD1 (5 bases). The CDR3 consists of 14 residues. V was cut by 2 bases and J by 7 bases, with 9 bases left in between. CDR1 and CDR2 (germline): SGHTA, FQGNSA. The CDR3 loop is CASSLWGENSPLHF. CDR3 sequence (DNA): TGTGCCAGCAGCTTATGGGGCGAGAATTCACCCCTCCACTTT.

The chain is built from TRBV29-1 and TRBJ1-2, with unresolved D. V lost 6 bases, J lost 7 bases, and 15 bases lay in between. The CDR3 sequence is 12 residues long. Germline CDR1 SQVTM, CDR2 ANQGSEA. For the CDR3, the DNA is TGCAGCGTATCCCGGGGTAGGAGTGGCTACACCTTC. Translated, it gives CSVSRGRSGYTF. The full variable domain, completed using reference TRBV29-1 and TRBJ1-2, is SAVISQKPSRDICQRGTSLTIQCQVDSQVTMMFWYRQQPGQSLTLIATANQGSEATYESGFVIDKFPISRPNLTFSTLTVSNMSPEDSSIYLCSVSRGRSGYTFGSGTRLTVV.

The V call is TRBV9, the J call TRBJ2-2, with D tentatively TRBD1 (6 bases). Between the trimmed V and J ends, which lost 4 bases and 6 bases, there was a span of 13 bases. CDR1 SGDLS and CDR2 YYNGEE come from the germline V gene. This CDR3 has 14 amino acids. CDR3 residues: CASSPHRDPGELFF. The CDR3, as DNA: TGTGCCAGCAGCCCCCACAGGGATCCCGGGGAGCTGTTTTTT.